The 21 T cell receptor beta chains presented below share a single source sample, sequenced in a study of technical replicates of blood from a handful of donors. Sequencing used immunoSEQ multiplex PCR; TCRdb keeps in-frame clones, though not all of them. This table holds around 100,000 clones, nearly 96% found once. Sequenced: T cells isolated from PBMCs. The receptors stem from a human donor in good health.

This chain joins TRBV28 and TRBJ2-1; D possibly corresponds to TRBD1 (8 bases). This CDR3 spans 13 amino acids. V was pared by 6 bases and J by 9 bases, with 15 bases between. Germline CDR1 is MDHEN and CDR2 is SYDVKM. CDR3 nucleotide sequence: TGTGCCAGCAGCCTACAGGGGGAGGGTGAGCAGTTCTTC. Its translation is CASSLQGEGEQFF.

The chain has TRBV7-9 and TRBJ2-1, with 13 bases identical to TRBD2. Germline values: CDR1 SEHNR, CDR2 FQNEAQ (reference sequence). This CDR3 comprises 16 residues. V lost 5 bases and J lost 3; bases outside the gene matches: 4. The CDR3: CASSLGLAGYYNEQFF. The CDR3 coding sequence is TGTGCCAGCAGCCTGGGACTAGCGGGGTACTACAATGAGCAGTTCTTC.

V gene TRBV5-1 combines with J gene TRBJ2-2; 11 bases fit TRBD2. This CDR3 is built from 16 residues. Unmatched junction bases numbered 3, after V lost 4 bases and J lost 1 base. Germline V gene sequence: CDR1 SGHRS, CDR2 YFSETQ. The CDR3 protein is CASSDGTSGNTGELFF. The CDR3, as DNA: TGCGCCAGCAGCGATGGGACTAGCGGGAACACCGGGGAGCTGTTTTTT.

The chain is built from TRBV9 and TRBJ2-1; the match to TRBD1 covers 8 bases. J was trimmed by 9 bases and V by 2 bases; bases with no gene match: 13. This CDR3 contains 16 residues. The germline V gene has CDR1 SGDLS and CDR2 YYNGEE. CDR3 nucleotide sequence: TGTGCCAGCAGCGTTCAGAAGGGGACAGGTGGGTCTGAGCAGTTCTTC. Translating gives CASSVQKGTGGSEQFF.

The chain links TRBV5-5 to TRBJ1-5; a possible D gene is TRBD1 (6 bases). Germline V lookup: CDR1 SGHKS, CDR2 YYEKEE (reference sequence). This CDR3 is built from 14 residues. V was pared by 4 bases and J by 6 bases, with 14 bases between. The CDR3: CASSPEGVGQPQHF. The CDR3 coding sequence is TGTGCCAGCAGCCCTGAGGGGGTAGGTCAGCCCCAGCATTTT.

This clone was seen a few times. The CDR3 protein is CASSLEPGQGWAFF. CDR3 nucleotides: TGCGCCAGCAGCTTGGAACCGGGACAGGGCTGGGCTTTCTTT. The chain recombines TRBV5-1 with TRBJ1-1; 9 positions agree with TRBD1. J was trimmed by 11 bases and V by 0 bases; bases with no gene match: 8. Per germline, CDR1 SGHRS and CDR2 YFSETQ. The CDR3 has 14 residues.

The rearrangement uses TRBV6-5 and TRBJ1-2; D remains unclear. The V end was cut by 0 bases, the J end by 0 bases, with 5 bases between. There are 14 residues in the CDR3. The germline gives CDR1 MNHEY, CDR2 SVGAGI. The CDR3 nucleotides read TGTGCCAGCAGTTACTCCAGCGCTAACTATGGCTACACCTTC. This codes for CASSYSSANYGYTF.

This chain links TRBV10-3 with TRBJ1-1; D is undetermined. Looked up from germline, CDR1 is ENHRY and CDR2 is SYGVKD. This CDR3 is built from 17 residues. Between the trimmed V and J ends, which lost 4 bases and 6 bases, there was a span of 24 bases. The CDR3 loop reads CAISVVVVGLSSAEAFF. In DNA, the CDR3 is TGTGCCATCAGTGTAGTAGTGGTGGGATTGAGTAGCGCTGAAGCTTTCTTT.

The chain couples TRBV7-9 to TRBJ1-4, with D uncertain. Germline values: CDR1 SEHNR, CDR2 FQNEAQ (reference sequence). The CDR3 has 14 residues. V shed 5 bases and J shed 3 bases, with 10 bases lying between them. In nucleotides, the CDR3 is TGTGCCAGCAGCCCTCAGACATCTAATGAAAAACTGTTTTTT. Its protein product is CASSPQTSNEKLFF. The full variable domain, its missing parts supplied by reference TRBV7-9 and TRBJ1-4, is DTGVSQNPRHKITKRGQNVTFRCDPISEHNRLYWYRQTLGQGPEFLTYFQNEAQLEKSRLLSDRFSAERPKGSFSTLEIQRTEQGDSAMYLCASSPQTSNEKLFFGSGTQLSVL.

The chain employs TRBV7-2 and TRBJ1-2, with D tentatively TRBD1 (5 bases). CDR1 is SGHTA, CDR2 FQGNSA, per germline. V dropped 1 base and J dropped 7 bases, with 13 bases sitting between them. The CDR3 consists of 14 residues. CDR3 nucleotide sequence: TGTGCCAGCAGCTTAGATCGCAGGGAGGGTGGCTACACCTTC. Translating gives CASSLDRREGGYTF.

The chain links TRBV5-4 to TRBJ2-7; D gene ambiguous. Germline CDR1 SGHNT, CDR2 YYREEE (reference sequence). V was cut by 3 bases and J by 1 base, with 17 bases left in between. This CDR3 is built from 16 residues. The CDR3 coding sequence is TGTGCCAGCAGCTCCCTCTCCGGGTCCCCATCCTACGAGCAGTACTTC. This gives the protein CASSSLSGSPSYEQYF.

This sequence joins TRBV15 and TRBJ2-1; D is perhaps TRBD2 (7 bases). The ends were cut back, 9 bases at V and 5 bases at J, with 11 bases in the middle. Germline CDR1 and CDR2: LNHNV and YYDKDF (reference sequence). This CDR3 contains 12 residues. The CDR3: CATGGGHNEQFF. The CDR3 DNA reads as TGTGCCACGGGGGGGGGCCACAATGAGCAGTTCTTC.

This clone was found once. The V and J genes are TRBV6-1 and TRBJ2-1, with D hard to call. The CDR3 loop spans 17 amino acids. Trimming removed 1 base at V and 6 bases at J, with 19 bases between. Germline-derived CDR1 and CDR2 are MNHNS and SASEGT. CDR3 sequence (DNA): TGTGCCAGCAGTGAAGGGGTGGAATCCAGAGGTTCCAATGAGCAGTTCTTC. Its translation: CASSEGVESRGSNEQFF.

The CDR3 DNA sequence: TGTGCCAGCAGTTACTCAGGGACAGCAAATGAAAAACTGTTTTTT. Amino acid sequence: CASSYSGTANEKLFF. This chain links TRBV6-6 with TRBJ1-4; 7 nucleotides agree with TRBD1. Looked up from germline, CDR1 is MNHNY and CDR2 is SVGAGI (reference sequence). This CDR3 has 15 residues. The J segment lost 5 bases and the V segment lost 0 bases, leaving 3 bases of the junction unmatched.

The genes are TRBV7-9 and TRBJ1-4; no reliable D call. The CDR3 extends over 13 amino acids. V lost 1 base to trimming and J lost 7 bases, with 7 bases between them. Germline assignment: CDR1 SEHNR and CDR2 FQNEAQ (reference sequence). CDR3 in amino acids: CASSLVEGEKLFF. The DNA for the CDR3 is TGTGCCAGCAGCTTAGTAGAGGGTGAAAAACTGTTTTTT.

V gene TRBV11-3 combines with J gene TRBJ2-7; D perhaps matches TRBD1 (5 bases). This CDR3 comprises 15 residues. Trimming stripped 5 bases from V and 7 bases from J, with 21 bases between. Germline V gene sequence: CDR1 SGHNT, CDR2 YENEEA. The CDR3 region is CASSGYPGFREEQYF. The DNA for the CDR3 is TGTGCCAGCAGCGGCTACCCAGGGTTCCGAGAGGAGCAGTACTTC.

The V and J genes are TRBV5-1 and TRBJ2-7; possibly TRBD1 for D (6 bases). V dropped 2 bases and J dropped 2 bases, with 11 bases sitting between them. Germline V gene data show CDR1 as SGHRS and CDR2 as YFSETQ. The CDR3 consists of 14 residues. CDR3 region: CASSLGTRTYEQYF. Here the CDR3 DNA reads TGCGCCAGCAGCTTAGGGACAAGAACCTACGAGCAGTACTTC. The complete variable domain, with remaining parts taken from reference TRBV5-1 and TRBJ2-7, reads KAGVTQTPRYLIKTRGQQVTLSCSPISGHRSVSWYQQTPGQGLQFLFEYFSETQRNKGNFPGRFSGRQFSNSRSEMNVSTLELGDSALYLCASSLGTRTYEQYFGPGTRLTVT.

The chain uses TRBV5-1 and TRBJ1-5, with 7 bases matching TRBD1. The V and J ends lost 0 bases and 6 bases, in that order; junction bases with no gene match: 9. CDR3 length: 16 amino acids. Germline V gene sequence: CDR1 SGHRS, CDR2 YFSETQ. This CDR3 is CASSLEPGGVRQPQHF. For the CDR3, the DNA is TGCGCCAGCAGCTTGGAGCCAGGGGGTGTGCGTCAGCCCCAGCATTTT.

The chain recombines TRBV19 with TRBJ1-5; a weak D match, TRBD1 (5 bases). The germline V gene encodes CDR1 LNHDA and CDR2 SQIVND (reference sequence). This CDR3 region has 16 residues. Deletions cut 6 bases from V and 0 bases from J, with 15 bases between. CDR3 in DNA: TGTGCCAGTAGGGGGGGGACGGTCTATAGCAATCAGCCCCAGCATTTT. It specifies CASRGGTVYSNQPQHF.

This clone was detected a few times. The genes are TRBV4-1 and TRBJ2-4, with D tentatively TRBD1 (5 bases). Trimming stripped 4 bases from V and 0 bases from J, with 13 bases between. The CDR3 consists of 16 residues. Germline V gene sequence: CDR1 MGHRA, CDR2 YSYEKL. In DNA form, the CDR3 reads TGCGCCAGCAGCCCACAGGTACGACTAGCCAAAAACATTCAGTACTTC. As protein: CASSPQVRLAKNIQYF.

The gene calls are TRBV7-8 and TRBJ1-3, with 8 bases aligning to TRBD1. There are 15 residues in the CDR3. Looked up from germline, CDR1 is SGHVS and CDR2 is FQNEAQ. The trim removed 5 bases at V and 1 base at J, leaving 4 bases unmatched. In nucleotides, the CDR3 is TGTGCCAGCAGCCCTCAGGGGGCTTCTGGAAACACCATATATTTT. This sequence encodes CASSPQGASGNTIYF. Variable domain in full (rest from reference TRBV7-8 and TRBJ1-3): GAGVSQSPRYKVAKRGQDVALRCDPISGHVSLFWYQQALGQGPEFLTYFQNEAQLDKSGLPSDRFFAERPEGSVSTLKIQRTQQEDSAVYLCASSPQGASGNTIYFGEGSWLTVV.